The 31 T cell receptor beta chains in this list originate from one sample, sequenced in a study of chemoradiotherapy in HPV16-positive cancers. Here immunoSEQ multiplex PCR was the method, and the copy in TCRdb shows in-frame clones only, minus some. The sample has around 1,500 clones, roughly 86% seen once. The sample was tumor tissue, taken from a patient who underwent chemoradiotherapy. The receptors stem from a human donor with HPV-associated anogenital cancer.

The chain combines TRBV11-2 with TRBJ1-1; D is uncertain. Trimming took off 7 bases at V and 11 bases at J, with 23 bases between the two ends. The CDR3 sequence is 14 residues long. From germline, CDR1 is SGHAT and CDR2 FQNNGV. The CDR3 DNA sequence: TGTGCCAGCACCCAACACGGGCCCGGGCATAGGGCTTTCTTT. It is translated as CASTQHGPGHRAFF.

The chain uses TRBV29-1 and TRBJ2-1; D ambiguous. Trimming removed 3 bases from V and 0 bases from J, with 6 bases in between. CDR1 and CDR2 from the germline V gene are SQVTM and ANQGSEA. The CDR3 spans 13 residues. The CDR3, as DNA: TGCAGCGTTGATGGGCCCTCCTACAATGAGCAGTTCTTC. This gives the protein CSVDGPSYNEQFF.

This sequence joins TRBV27 and TRBJ1-1, with D maybe TRBD1 (5 bases). Germline loops: CDR1 MNHEY, CDR2 SMNVEV (reference sequence). CDR3 length: 13 residues. Trimming took off 5 bases at V and 7 bases at J, with 14 bases between the two ends. The CDR3 loop reads CASSTPGRLEAFF. CDR3 sequence (DNA): TGTGCCAGCAGTACTCCGGGACGGCTTGAAGCTTTCTTT.

V and J are TRBV5-1 and TRBJ1-1, with 8 bases identical to TRBD1. This CDR3 has 18 amino acids. Germline CDR1 and CDR2: SGHRS and YFSETQ. The junction had 13 bases not matched to a gene; V was cut back by 0 bases and J by 3 bases. The DNA of the CDR3 is TGCGCCAGCAGCTTGGCCATTTCAGCAGGGGGCCCCCACACTGAAGCTTTCTTT. Translating gives CASSLAISAGGPHTEAFF.

This clone appeared a few times. The rearrangement joins TRBV11-3 to TRBJ2-7, with TRBD1 as a possible D gene (5 bases). The CDR3 extends over 14 amino acids. Germline values: CDR1 SGHNT, CDR2 YENEEA. V gave up 3 bases and J gave up 3 bases, with 12 bases separating them. The CDR3 loop is CASSFTGQHYEQYF. CDR3 coding DNA: TGTGCCAGCAGCTTTACAGGACAACACTACGAGCAGTACTTC. The full variable domain, in which reference TRBV11-3 and TRBJ2-7 provide the parts outside the CDR3, is EAGVVQSPRYKIIEKKQPVAFWCNPISGHNTLYWYLQNLGQGPELLIRYENEEAVDDSQLPKDRFSAERLKGVDSTLKIQPAELGDSAVYLCASSFTGQHYEQYFGPGTRLTVT.

The CDR3: CASGPDRNYNSPLHF. CDR3 sequence (DNA): TGTGCCAGCGGTCCCGACAGAAACTATAATTCACCCCTCCACTTT. The V gene is TRBV2, the J gene TRBJ1-6; a weak D match, TRBD1 (5 bases). Germline lookup yields CDR1 SNHLY and CDR2 FYNNEI. Trimming pared 8 bases from V and 3 bases from J, leaving 14 bases between. This CDR3 is 15 amino acids long. Filled out from reference TRBV2 and TRBJ1-6, the complete variable domain reads EPEVTQTPSHQVTQMGQEVILRCVPISNHLYFYWYRQILGQKVEFLVSFYNNEISEKSEIFDDQFSVERPDGSNFTLKIRSTKLEDSAMYFCASGPDRNYNSPLHFGNGTRLTVT.

The rearrangement joins TRBV5-6 to TRBJ1-1; D is perhaps TRBD1 (5 bases). V was pared by 4 bases and J by 2 bases, with 9 bases between. The CDR3 runs 13 residues. Germline CDR1 reads SGHDT; CDR2 reads YYEEEE. The chain's CDR3 is CASSPDINTEAFF. The CDR3 DNA is TGTGCCAGCAGCCCGGACATTAACACTGAAGCTTTCTTT.

The chain employs TRBV28 and TRBJ2-2; 8 positions agree with TRBD1. Germline CDR1 reads MDHEN; CDR2 reads SYDVKM. The V and J ends lost 5 bases and 8 bases, in that order; junction bases with no gene match: 7. The CDR3 spans 14 residues. Written as DNA, the CDR3 is TGTGCCAGCAGTCCGGGACAGGCCAGGGGGGAGCTGTTTTTT. Translating gives CASSPGQARGELFF.

The chain has TRBV14 and TRBJ2-7; TRBD2 matches at 7 bases. With 4 bases clipped from V and 5 bases from J, the junction kept 8 bases outside the gene matches. The CDR3 is 14 amino acids. Germline assignment: CDR1 SGHDN and CDR2 FVKESK. CDR3 DNA sequence: TGTGCCAGCAGCCGTCGATCTAGCGGCCACGAGCAGTACTTC. This codes for CASSRRSSGHEQYF. Full variable domain (rest looked up from reference TRBV14 and TRBJ2-7): EAGVTQFPSHSVIEKGQTVTLRCDPISGHDNLYWYRRVMGKEIKFLLHFVKESKQDESGMPNNRFLAERTGGTYSTLKVQPAELEDSGVYFCASSRRSSGHEQYFGPGTRLTVT.

The gene calls are TRBV6-1 and TRBJ1-4, with 7 bases matching TRBD1. The V gene's germline CDR1 is MNHNS and CDR2 SASEGT. The CDR3 covers 15 residues. Unmatched junction bases numbered 6, after V lost 1 base and J lost 7 bases. The CDR3 nucleotides read TGTGCCAGCAGTGAAGGCCCCAGGGGGTCTGAAAAACTGTTTTTT. It is translated as CASSEGPRGSEKLFF.

V and J are TRBV27 and TRBJ2-2, with D perhaps matching TRBD2 (5 bases). The length of the CDR3 is 14 residues. Germline loops: CDR1 MNHEY, CDR2 SMNVEV (reference sequence). The V end lost 6 bases, the J end lost 7 bases, and 15 bases lay between the germline ends. The CDR3 nucleotides are TGTGCCAGCAGCCTAGGGTACGGGGACGGGGAGCTGTTTTTT. This sequence encodes CASSLGYGDGELFF.

This chain links TRBV28 with TRBJ1-5, with unresolved D. The CDR3 is 15 residues long. Trimming shortened V by 6 bases and J by 5 bases, and 17 bases separated the two germline ends. Germline CDR1 MDHEN, CDR2 SYDVKM. The CDR3 coding sequence is TGTGCCAGCAGACCTGCCGAGGGTAGGGATCAGCCCCAGCATTTT. Its protein is CASRPAEGRDQPQHF.

Worth noting for this clone: One junction end disagrees with the germline gene, perhaps due to a read error. The rearrangement joins TRBV6-5 to TRBJ2-7; D tentatively reads TRBD1 or TRBD2 (5 bases each). Germline V CDR1 and CDR2: MNHEY, SVGAGI. The CDR3 totals 13 residues. The CDR3 loop reads CASTLGAEGTIHF. In nucleotides, the CDR3 is TGTGCCAGCACCTTAGGTGCTGAGGGGACCATCCACTTC.

The gene calls are TRBV6-5 and TRBJ2-3, with 7 bases fitting TRBD1. V was pared by 5 bases and J by 1 base, with 6 bases of the junction left unmatched. The CDR3 sequence is 15 residues long. CDR1 is MNHEY and CDR2 is SVGAGI in the germline V gene. DNA of the CDR3: TGTGCCAGCAGTACTACAGGGGACGGCACAGATACGCAGTATTTT. Its protein product is CASSTTGDGTDTQYF.

The chain employs TRBV13 and TRBJ1-1, with no clear D. The length of the CDR3 is 13 residues. V lost 2 bases and J 4 bases, leaving 8 bases between the germline ends. CDR1 is PRHDT and CDR2 is FYEKMQ in the germline V gene (reference sequence). CDR3 bases: TGTGCCAGCAGCTTACTGGCGGCCACTGAAGCTTTCTTT. Residues: CASSLLAATEAFF. The variable domain in full, completed from reference TRBV13 and TRBJ1-1, reads AAGVIQSPRHLIKEKRETATLKCYPIPRHDTVYWYQQGPGQDPQFLISFYEKMQSDKGSIPDRFSAQQFSDYHSELNMSSLELGDSALYFCASSLLAATEAFFGQGTRLTVV.

The rearrangement joins TRBV27 to TRBJ2-2, with 9 bases fitting TRBD2. The V and J ends lost 6 bases and 4 bases, in that order; junction bases with no gene match: 9. The germline V gene has CDR1 MNHEY and CDR2 SMNVEV (reference sequence). The CDR3 is made up of 16 amino acids. The DNA for the CDR3 is TGTGCCAGCAGGCCACGGGCTAGCGGGGTCACCGGGGAGCTGTTTTTT. Translated, it gives CASRPRASGVTGELFF.

This clone was detected only once. The rearrangement links TRBV27 to TRBJ2-6; no firm D call. Trimming took off 7 bases at V and 0 bases at J, with 7 bases between the two ends. CDR1 and CDR2 from the germline V gene are MNHEY and SMNVEV (reference sequence). The CDR3 spans 14 residues. The CDR3 is CASTSNSGANVLTF. CDR3 sequence (DNA): TGTGCCAGCACCTCGAACTCTGGGGCCAACGTCCTGACTTTC.

Worth noting for this clone: The junction shows a germline mismatch at one end, possibly a read error. The chain employs TRBV6-1 and TRBJ1-6, with no clear D. The CDR3 consists of 13 residues. CDR1 and CDR2 from the germline V gene are MNHNS and SASEGT. The CDR3 nucleotides are TGTGCCAGCAGTGAATCGTACACCCACGGCAGCAACTTT. Its translation: CASSESYTHGSNF.

This clone showed up just once. The J gene is TRBJ2-1, the V gene TRBV11-2; TRBD1 is a possible D gene (5 bases). The CDR3 loop spans 13 amino acids. From germline, CDR1 is SGHAT and CDR2 FQNNGV. V was clipped by 5 bases and J by 9 bases, with 14 bases between them. The CDR3 here is CASSPGQGTEQFF. CDR3 sequence (DNA): TGTGCCAGCAGCCCTGGCCAGGGTACTGAGCAGTTCTTC.

The chain employs TRBV11-2 and TRBJ2-3; D ambiguous. V lost 3 bases and J lost 3, with 7 bases in between. CDR1 is SGHAT and CDR2 is FQNNGV in the germline V gene. The CDR3 is 13 residues long. As DNA, the CDR3 is TGTGCCAGCAGCTTCGAAGGGACAGATACGCAGTATTTT. This encodes CASSFEGTDTQYF.

This chain joins TRBV7-8 and TRBJ2-5; 9 bases match TRBD2. With 3 bases clipped from V and 5 bases from J, the junction kept 10 bases outside the gene matches. Germline V gene data show CDR1 as SGHVS and CDR2 as FQNEAQ. CDR3 length equals 16 residues. CDR3: CASSLREGLGSETQYF. CDR3 DNA: TGTGCCAGCAGCTTGCGGGAGGGCCTTGGGAGTGAGACCCAGTACTTC. The whole variable domain, remainder taken from reference TRBV7-8 and TRBJ2-5, is GAGVSQSPRYKVAKRGQDVALRCDPISGHVSLFWYQQALGQGPEFLTYFQNEAQLDKSGLPSDRFFAERPEGSVSTLKIQRTQQEDSAVYLCASSLREGLGSETQYFGPGTRLLVL.

The chain links TRBV5-1 to TRBJ2-3; possibly TRBD1 or TRBD2 for D (5 bases each). V lost 5 bases, J lost 5 bases, and 18 bases lay in between. Germline loops: CDR1 SGHRS, CDR2 YFSETQ. This CDR3 contains 15 residues. The DNA for the CDR3 is TGCGCCAGCAGAGTGGGGCAGAGTGGGAGAGATACGCAGTATTTT. Protein: CASRVGQSGRDTQYF.

J is TRBJ2-3 and V is TRBV5-1, with 9 nucleotides matching TRBD1. V lost 0 bases to trimming and J lost 1 base; unmatched junction nucleotides: 0. Looked up from germline, CDR1 is SGHRS and CDR2 is YFSETQ. The CDR3 spans 15 residues. CDR3 coding DNA: TGCGCCAGCAGCTTGGGGACAGGGGGCACAGATACGCAGTATTTT. Amino acids: CASSLGTGGTDTQYF.

This clone was picked up a small number of times. The rearrangement joins TRBV18 to TRBJ2-7; 7 bases are a match to TRBD1. The CDR3 is 14 amino acids. Trimming removed 1 base from V and 4 bases from J; junction bases left unmatched: 4. Germline V gene sequence: CDR1 KGHSH, CDR2 LQKENI. The CDR3 region has the DNA TGTGCCAGCTCACCACAGGGACAGAAGTACGAGCAGTACTTC. It codes for CASSPQGQKYEQYF.

This clone has more than one count but fewer than ten. The gene calls are TRBV19 and TRBJ2-3; 9 positions match TRBD2. The CDR3 sequence is 15 residues long. From germline, CDR1 is LNHDA and CDR2 SQIVND (reference sequence). The V and J ends lost 3 bases and 5 bases, in that order; junction bases with no gene match: 6. CDR3 nucleotides: TGTGCCAGTAGTATTGGGGCGGGAGGGGGAGATACGCAGTATTTT. This encodes CASSIGAGGGDTQYF.

This rearrangement joins TRBV7-8 to TRBJ2-7; a weak D match, TRBD1 (5 bases). CDR1 is SGHVS and CDR2 is FQNEAQ in the germline V gene. This CDR3 has 14 residues. Trimming left V 5 bases short and J 3 bases short, with 14 bases between. Written as DNA, the CDR3 is TGTGCCAGCAGCCCGGACATACCCCGCTACGAGCAGTACTTC. Translated, it gives CASSPDIPRYEQYF.

In its sample, this clone was seen a few times. This chain joins TRBV27 and TRBJ2-3; 7 nucleotides match TRBD1. Trimming cost V 2 bases and J 1 base; bases outside gene matches: 3. The CDR3 has 15 amino acids. Germline V lookup: CDR1 MNHEY, CDR2 SMNVEV (reference sequence). The CDR3 nucleotides are TGTGCCAGCAGTTTAGACAGGGCCGGCACAGATACGCAGTATTTT. It is translated as CASSLDRAGTDTQYF.

The J gene is TRBJ1-6, the V gene TRBV7-8; D is possibly TRBD1 (5 bases). V dropped 11 bases and J dropped 9 bases, with 11 bases sitting between them. The CDR3 runs to 11 residues. Germline V gives CDR1 SGHVS, CDR2 FQNEAQ. In DNA, the CDR3 is TGTGCCTCCGGGGGACCTTCACCCCTCCACTTT. Residues: CASGGPSPLHF.

V gene TRBV7-8 combines with J gene TRBJ1-2, with D possibly being TRBD1 (5 bases). The germline V gene encodes CDR1 SGHVS and CDR2 FQNEAQ. V dropped 0 bases and J dropped 5 bases, with 10 bases sitting between them. The CDR3 totals 14 residues. For the CDR3, the DNA is TGTGCCAGCAGCTTAGCGACGGGGCTGTATGGCTACACCTTC. This gives the protein CASSLATGLYGYTF.

The chain joins TRBV10-3 to TRBJ1-2, with TRBD1 matching over 7 bases. After removal of 3 bases from V and 6 bases from J, the junction contained 4 bases not matched to a gene. This CDR3 region has 13 residues. Germline CDR1 ENHRY, CDR2 SYGVKD. Written as DNA, the CDR3 is TGTGCCATCAGTGAAGGGGGCAGGGATGGCTACACCTTC. Translating it yields CAISEGGRDGYTF.

This clone has only a few counts. The chain carries TRBV5-1 and TRBJ2-7; possibly TRBD2 for D (6 bases). The CDR3 runs to 15 residues. The V and J ends lost 0 bases and 4 bases respectively, with 14 bases between them. From germline, CDR1 is SGHRS and CDR2 YFSETQ. The CDR3 sequence: CASSLGNSGGYEQYF. The CDR3 nucleotides are TGCGCCAGCAGCTTGGGGAATAGCGGAGGATACGAGCAGTACTTC.